This TCR beta chain derives from a study of T cell responses to AZD1222 COVID-19 vaccine. Study results and caveats: The study identified only five or six AZD1222 recipients as seropositive at baseline.

Germline loops: CDR1 SNHLY, CDR2 FYNNEI. CDR3 length equals 15 residues. As regards this clone: Antigen unknown. A junction boundary mismatches the germline segment, possibly from a read error.

The repertoire was sequenced with immunoSEQ multiplex PCR; TCRdb's copy has only in-frame clones and lacks some. Among over 65,000 clones, 85% to 90% were seen once, and the ten largest hold 6.5% to 7.5%. V usage is TRBV2 and J usage is TRBJ1-3; D perhaps matches TRBD1 (5 bases). The source material was peripheral blood, sampled on day 0 of AZD1222 vaccination. The source of this sequence is an adult in good health. CDR3 amino acids: CASSETRPGQTPPLF. CDR3 DNA sequence: TGTGCCAGCAGTGAAACCCGGCCAGGGCAGACACCCCCATTATTT.